Listed below are T cell receptor beta chains from one sample, sequenced in a study of cytomegalovirus exposure and HLA in healthy donors. Sequenced by immunoSEQ multiplex PCR; TCRdb stores in-frame clones only, minus some. Counted here are roughly 90,000 clones, approximately 74% occurring once; the ten biggest clones make up about a fifth. Sequencing was performed on PBMCs. These receptors were obtained from a man aged 25-45 years in good health and CMV-seropositive. The CDR3 runs from the conserved cysteine through the conserved F or W. Each record gives: V gene, J gene, D gene, clone size, CDR3 protein, CDR3 DNA. D genes are given only for firm matches. The listing skips clone size in some rows; elsewhere it reads once, few, many or a size class.

>TRBV9|TRBJ1-3|.|.
CASSFLNQGSSGNTIYF
TGTGCCAGCAGCTTCCTAAACCAGGGAAGCTCTGGAAACACCATATATTTT
>TRBV6-5|TRBJ1-1|.|once
CASSYSLGNTEAFF
TGTGCCAGCAGTTATAGTCTAGGGAACACTGAAGCTTTCTTT
>TRBV6-1|TRBJ1-1|TRBD1|.
CASSYPDRAGEAFF
TGTGCCAGCAGCTACCCCGACAGGGCTGGAGAAGCTTTCTTT
>TRBV19|TRBJ2-7|TRBD1|.
CASSSTRTGEDEQYF
TGTGCCAGTAGCTCCACCCGGACAGGGGAAGACGAGCAGTACTTC
>TRBV5-1|TRBJ2-1|TRBD1|few
CASSLAGQGNEQFF
TGCGCCAGCAGCTTGGCGGGACAGGGAAATGAGCAGTTCTTC
>TRBV5-1|TRBJ2-3|.|.
CASSLRRPGSTDTQYF
TGCGCCAGCAGCCTTAGGAGGCCGGGGTCCACAGATACGCAGTATTTT
>TRBV29-1|TRBJ2-3|TRBD1|few
CSVGTGGADTQYF
TGCAGCGTTGGGACAGGGGGTGCAGATACGCAGTATTTT
>TRBV5-4|TRBJ2-3|TRBD2|.
CASSWGREGRNTQYF
TGTGCCAGCAGCTGGGGGCGGGAGGGCCGGAATACGCAGTATTTT
>TRBV10-3|TRBJ1-5|.|.
CAISEFPSQPQHF
TGTGCCATCAGTGAGTTCCCTAGTCAGCCCCAGCATTTT
>TRBV5-1|TRBJ2-7|.|.
CASSSQGSYEQYF
TGCGCCAGCAGCTCTCAGGGGTCCTACGAGCAGTACTTC
>TRBV5-4|TRBJ1-5|TRBD1|.
CASSRTGRAMGNQPQHF
TGTGCCAGCAGTAGGACAGGAAGGGCTATGGGCAATCAGCCCCAGCATTTT
>TRBV2|TRBJ1-2|.|.
CASSTGNYGYTF
TGTGCCAGCAGTACAGGAAACTATGGCTACACCTTC
>TRBV7-9|TRBJ1-4|.|once
CASSYGGLTNEKLFF
TGTGCCAGCAGCTACGGCGGGCTAACTAATGAAAAACTGTTTTTT
>TRBV7-3|TRBJ1-4|.|medium-sized
CASSPRKGTNEKLFF
TGTGCCAGCAGCCCGAGGAAGGGGACTAATGAAAAACTGTTTTTT
>TRBV7-2|TRBJ2-1|TRBD2|.
CASSLGSGSAYNEQFF
TGTGCCAGCAGCTTAGGTAGCGGGAGCGCCTACAATGAGCAGTTCTTC
>TRBV6-6|TRBJ1-5|.|.
CASSPTGSQPQHF
TGTGCCAGCAGCCCTACGGGGAGCCAGCCCCAGCATTTT